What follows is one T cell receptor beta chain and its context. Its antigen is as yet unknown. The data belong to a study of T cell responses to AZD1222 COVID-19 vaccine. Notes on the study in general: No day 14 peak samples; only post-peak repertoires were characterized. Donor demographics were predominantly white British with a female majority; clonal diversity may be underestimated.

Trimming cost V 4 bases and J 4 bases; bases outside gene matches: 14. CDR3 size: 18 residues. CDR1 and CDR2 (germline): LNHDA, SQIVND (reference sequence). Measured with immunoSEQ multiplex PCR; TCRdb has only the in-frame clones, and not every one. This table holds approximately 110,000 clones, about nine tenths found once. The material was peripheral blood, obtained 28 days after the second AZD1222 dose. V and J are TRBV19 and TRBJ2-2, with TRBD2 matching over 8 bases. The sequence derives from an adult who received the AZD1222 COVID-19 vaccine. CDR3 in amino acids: CASSKPQGAGVGTGELFF. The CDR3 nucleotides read TGTGCCAGTAGTAAGCCCCAGGGAGCGGGAGTGGGCACCGGGGAGCTGTTTTTT.